This T cell receptor (beta chain) was recovered during a study of Graves' ophthalmopathy and Graves' hyperthyroidism. With regard to this clonotype: At one boundary the junction diverges from the germline segment, which might be a read error.

The CDR3 contains 13 residues. Germline V lookup: CDR1 SGHVS, CDR2 FNYEAQ. The authors amplified TCR beta CDR3 regions from RNA transcripts. HTBI primers primed a first-round RT-PCR, and a second-round multiplex PCR followed. TCRdb re-analysed the multiplex PCR reads in MiXCR, keeping a single row per CDR3 protein. Of around 590,000 distinct CDR3 sequences in the sample, about two fifths were seen once. Sequencing was carried out using peripheral blood or thyroid tissue (not recorded which). This chain joins TRBV7-6 and TRBJ1-5, with D possibly matching TRBD1 (5 bases). This TCR was sampled from an adult man with Graves' hyperthyroidism. Written as DNA, the CDR3 is TGTGCTAGCAGCCTGGGGACGTCGAGCCTCGAGCATTTT. Translation gives CASSLGTSSLEHF. The full variable domain, rest sourced from reference TRBV7-6 and TRBJ1-5, is GAGVSQSPRYKVTKRGQDVALRCDPISGHVSLYWYRQALGQGPEFLTYFNYEAQQDKSGLPNDRFSAERPEGSISTLTIQRTEQRDSAMYRCASSLGTSSLEHFGDGTRLSIL.